Shown below are 18 T cell receptor beta chains from a single sample sequenced in a study of lymphopenia after photon versus proton radiotherapy. TCRdb keeps only in-frame clones here, not all; method: immunoSEQ multiplex PCR. The table has about 20,000 clones, about nine tenths seen once. The sample consisted of peripheral blood, taken from a patient treated with proton-based radiotherapy. The receptors come from a woman aged 70 to 79 with pancreatic cancer. Some clones in this sample may be carry-over from other donors' samples.

V usage is TRBV21-1 and J usage is TRBJ2-7; the table's TRBD2 call for D was not verified on the DNA. TRBV21-1 counts as a pseudogene. The CDR3 is 16 residues long. DNA for the CDR3: TGTGCCAGCAGCAAAATCGAGGGACTCGCTGACTACGAGCAGTACTTC. It translates to CASSKIEGLADYEQYF.

This clone was detected only once. The chain is built from TRBV10-3 and TRBJ2-5, with TRBD1 matching over 8 bases. The V gene end was trimmed by 0 bases and the J gene end by 5 bases; junction bases not matched to a gene: 5. Germline V gene sequence: CDR1 ENHRY, CDR2 SYGVKD. There are 15 residues in the CDR3. The CDR3 DNA sequence: TGTGCCATCAGTGAGTCCCAGGGGGCGCGGGAGACCCAGTACTTC. It yields the protein CAISESQGARETQYF.

This clone showed up just a few times. The chain links TRBV16 to TRBJ2-7, with D unclear. The CDR3 is made up of 11 amino acids. Germline CDR1 KGHSY, CDR2 FQNENV. V dropped 3 bases and J dropped 3 bases, with 3 bases sitting between them. In nucleotides, the CDR3 is TGTGCCAGCAGCCAGAGCTACGAGCAGTACTTC. Translated: CASSQSYEQYF.

On this clone: This same CDR3 is encoded by further DNA sequences in the sample. The CDR3 here is CASSPSSYNSPLHF. The CDR3, as DNA: TGTGCCAGCAGCCCAAGCTCCTATAATTCACCCCTCCACTTT. The chain recombines TRBV6-5 with TRBJ1-6, with D unclear. Germline V gives CDR1 MNHEY, CDR2 SVGAGI. The length of the CDR3 is 14 residues. V was trimmed by 6 bases and J by 0 bases, leaving 6 bases between them.

The CDR3, as DNA: TGTGCCAGCACTCAAAACACTGAAGCTTTCTTT. This sequence encodes CASTQNTEAFF. The J gene is TRBJ1-1, the V gene TRBV6-1; D is undetermined. Trimming removed 7 bases at V and 2 bases at J, with 5 bases between. Germline V gives CDR1 MNHNS, CDR2 SASEGT. The CDR3 has 11 amino acids.

The chain combines TRBV28 with TRBJ1-5; unclear D gene. Germline V lookup: CDR1 MDHEN, CDR2 SYDVKM. V was shortened by 6 bases and J by 0 bases, with 9 bases between the two germline ends. The CDR3 has 14 amino acids. CDR3 DNA: TGTGCCAGCAGGCGGGGTTATAGCAATCAGCCCCAGCATTTT. Protein: CASRRGYSNQPQHF.

The genes are TRBV10-3 and TRBJ2-3; D call uncertain. The CDR3 runs to 15 residues. The V gene lost 0 bases and the J gene lost 2 bases, with 9 bases spanning the gap. The germline CDR1 and CDR2 sequences are ENHRY and SYGVKD. The CDR3 loop reads CAISESTVNTDTQYF. The CDR3 DNA is TGTGCCATCAGTGAGTCGACTGTCAACACAGATACGCAGTATTTT.

The chain is built from TRBV5-1 and TRBJ2-3; D unresolved. CDR1 and CDR2 from the germline V gene are SGHRS and YFSETQ. V lost 0 bases, J lost 2 bases, and 7 bases lay in between. The CDR3 extends over 14 amino acids. CDR3 loop: CASSLGRHTDTQYF. The CDR3 region has the DNA TGCGCCAGCAGCTTGGGTCGGCACACAGATACGCAGTATTTT.

This clone was observed a few times. J is TRBJ2-7 and V is TRBV10-3; D unresolved. Trimming shortened V by 0 bases and J by 5 bases, and 11 bases separated the two germline ends. The germline V gene encodes CDR1 ENHRY and CDR2 SYGVKD. This CDR3 has 14 residues. The CDR3: CAISESTRTDEQYF. CDR3 bases: TGTGCCATCAGTGAGTCGACCAGGACCGACGAGCAGTACTTC.

The J gene is TRBJ2-7, the V gene TRBV10-1, with a weak D call TRBD2 (6 bases). Trimming removed 10 bases at V and 1 base at J, with 17 bases between. There are 14 residues in the CDR3. Germline assignment: CDR1 WNHNN and CDR2 SYGVQD (reference sequence). The CDR3 bases are TGCGCCAACACAGCTCTTAGCGGATCCTACGAGCAGTACTTC. It specifies CANTALSGSYEQYF.

The chain recombines TRBV21-1 with TRBJ1-2; no check of the table's D call, TRBD1, against the DNA was made. TRBV21-1 represents a pseudogene. This CDR3 has 13 amino acids. CDR3 nucleotide sequence: TGTGCCGGGAGACAGGGGATGAACTATGGCTACACCTTC. Amino acids: CAGRQGMNYGYTF.

The chain couples TRBV6-6 to TRBJ1-6; D not certain. V lost 2 bases to trimming and J lost 4 bases, with 9 bases between them. Germline CDR1 MNHNY, CDR2 SVGAGI (reference sequence). This CDR3 contains 15 residues. This chain's CDR3 is CASSYLGSYNSPLHF. The CDR3 nucleotides are TGTGCCAGCAGTTACCTGGGCTCTTATAATTCACCCCTCCACTTT.

The chain is built from TRBV2 and TRBJ1-5; TRBD1 is a possible D gene (6 bases). The CDR3 runs to 16 residues. The germline gives CDR1 SNHLY, CDR2 FYNNEI. The V end was cut by 2 bases, the J end by 4 bases, with 15 bases between. The CDR3 nucleotides read TGTGCCAGCAGTGAATGGGTAGGGGGTGGGAATCAGCCCCAGCATTTT. This sequence encodes CASSEWVGGGNQPQHF.

The gene calls are TRBV7-2 and TRBJ2-3; no clear D gene. The V gene's germline CDR1 is SGHTA and CDR2 FQGNSA. Trimming shortened V by 5 bases and J by 0 bases, and 12 bases separated the two germline ends. CDR3 size: 15 residues. As DNA, the CDR3 is TGTGCCAGCAGCCGGATGATCTCTAGCACAGATACGCAGTATTTT. Its protein product is CASSRMISSTDTQYF.

V gene TRBV7-9 combines with J gene TRBJ1-5, with D hard to call. Trimming removed 3 bases from V and 4 bases from J, with 7 bases in between. The CDR3 extends over 13 amino acids. Germline V gene sequence: CDR1 SEHNR, CDR2 FQNEAQ (reference sequence). DNA for the CDR3: TGTGCCAGCAGCTTCGATGGAAATCAGCCCCAGCATTTT. It encodes CASSFDGNQPQHF.

This clone was picked up one time. The chain combines TRBV28 with TRBJ1-5, with 8 bases aligning to TRBD1. Trimming took 10 bases from V and 10 from J; bases not matched to a gene: 9. This CDR3 has 12 amino acids. The germline V gene encodes CDR1 MDHEN and CDR2 SYDVKM. The CDR3 nucleotides read TGTGCCACCCAGGGGGCGCAGGAACCCCAGCATTTT. It codes for CATQGAQEPQHF.

The chain couples TRBV7-9 to TRBJ2-5, with 10 bases fitting TRBD1. The germline CDR1 and CDR2 sequences are SEHNR and FQNEAQ (reference sequence). Unmatched junction bases numbered 14, after V lost 5 bases and J lost 5 bases. The CDR3 loop spans 17 amino acids. Written as DNA, the CDR3 is TGTGCCAGCAGCCCCCGGGGGGACAGGGGAACGGGGGAGACCCAGTACTTC. Translating it yields CASSPRGDRGTGETQYF. Supplemented by reference TRBV7-9 and TRBJ2-5, the full variable domain reads DTGVSQNPRHKITKRGQNVTFRCDPISEHNRLYWYRQTLGQGPEFLTYFQNEAQLEKSRLLSDRFSAERPKGSFSTLEIQRTEQGDSAMYLCASSPRGDRGTGETQYFGPGTRLLVL.

The gene calls are TRBV5-1 and TRBJ1-5; D gene ambiguous. CDR1 and CDR2 (germline): SGHRS, YFSETQ. The CDR3 runs to 13 residues. Trimming took off 0 bases at V and 3 bases at J, with 4 bases between the two ends. The CDR3 sequence: CASSLGANQPQHF. The DNA of the CDR3 is TGCGCCAGCAGCTTGGGGGCCAATCAGCCCCAGCATTTT.